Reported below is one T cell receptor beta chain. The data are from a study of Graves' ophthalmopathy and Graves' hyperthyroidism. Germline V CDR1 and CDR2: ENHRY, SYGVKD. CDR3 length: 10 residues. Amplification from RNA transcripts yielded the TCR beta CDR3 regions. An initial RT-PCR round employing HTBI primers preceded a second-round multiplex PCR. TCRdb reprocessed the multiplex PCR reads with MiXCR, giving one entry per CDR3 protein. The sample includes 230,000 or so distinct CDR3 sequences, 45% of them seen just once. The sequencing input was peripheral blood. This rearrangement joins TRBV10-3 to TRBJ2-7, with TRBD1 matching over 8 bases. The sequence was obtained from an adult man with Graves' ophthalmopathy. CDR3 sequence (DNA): TGTGCTTTGACAGGGGCCAAGCAGTACTTC. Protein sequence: CALTGAKQYF.